Each of the 31 T cell receptor beta chains below was sequenced from the same sample in a study of blood T cell repertoires in COVID-19. Only in-frame clones appear in the TCRdb table, and some are missing; sequencing was by immunoSEQ multiplex PCR. Of some 35,000 clones in the sample, about four fifths were seen once. Sequencing was carried out using peripheral blood. These receptors all stem from a man older than 75 with active or convalescent COVID-19.

This chain joins TRBV27 and TRBJ1-3; 7 bases fit TRBD1. Germline lookup yields CDR1 MNHEY and CDR2 SMNVEV (reference sequence). The CDR3 extends over 14 amino acids. The V segment lost 3 bases and the J segment 3 bases; nucleotides outside the gene matches: 2. The CDR3 nucleotides are TGTGCCAGCAGTTTGACAGGGAATGGAAACACCATATATTTT. Translation gives CASSLTGNGNTIYF.

The rearrangement joins TRBV7-9 to TRBJ2-7; tentative D call: TRBD2 (5 bases). Between the trimmed V and J ends, which lost 2 bases and 7 bases, there was a span of 24 bases. Germline V gives CDR1 SEHNR, CDR2 FQNEAQ (reference sequence). The CDR3 contains 17 residues. This chain's CDR3 is CASSLSGRSMTGEEQYF. The CDR3 DNA follows: TGTGCCAGCAGCTTAAGTGGCCGCTCGATGACTGGGGAGGAGCAGTACTTC.

The V and J genes are TRBV19 and TRBJ2-4; 11 positions agree with TRBD1. The CDR3 totals 16 residues. With 3 bases clipped from V and 7 bases from J, the junction kept 8 bases outside the gene matches. The germline V gene has CDR1 LNHDA and CDR2 SQIVND (reference sequence). In DNA, the CDR3 is TGTGCCAGTAGTATTACCCGGACAGGGGGCGCGAACATTCAGTACTTC. It is translated as CASSITRTGGANIQYF. The full variable domain, its missing parts supplied by reference TRBV19 and TRBJ2-4, is DGGITQSPKYLFRKEGQNVTLSCEQNLNHDAMYWYRQDPGQGLRLIYYSQIVNDFQKGDIAEGYSVSREKKESFPLTVTSAQKNPTAFYLCASSITRTGGANIQYFGAGTRLSVL.

The chain has TRBV21-1 and TRBJ2-6; TRBD2 reflects the table's D call only, with no check against the DNA. TRBV21-1 is annotated as a pseudogene. This CDR3 is 17 amino acids long. This CDR3 reads CASSAVSAGRGANVLTF. CDR3 bases: TGTGCCAGCAGCGCCGTGTCTGCGGGGCGAGGGGCCAACGTCCTGACTTTC.

This clone has more than one count but fewer than ten. The chain has TRBV21-1 and TRBJ1-2. TRBV21-1 is annotated as a pseudogene. The CDR3 has 15 amino acids. CDR3 protein: CASSTHRRRGYGYTF. CDR3 nucleotide sequence: TGTGCCAGCAGCACCCACCGGAGACGTGGCTATGGCTACACCTTC.

The chain recombines TRBV7-2 with TRBJ2-1; TRBD2 agrees at 10 bases. The CDR3 sequence is 17 residues long. J gave up 6 bases and V 1 base, and 9 bases lay outside the gene matches. Germline CDR1 and CDR2: SGHTA and FQGNSA. CDR3 bases: TGTGCCAGCAGCTTAGTCTCCAGGGCTAGCGGGAGCAATGAGCAGTTCTTC. As protein: CASSLVSRASGSNEQFF.

This clone was detected once. The rearrangement links TRBV3-1 (or the pseudogene TRBV3-2) to TRBJ2-7, with 7 nucleotides matching TRBD1. CDR3 length equals 15 residues. J lost 3 bases, V lost 1 base, and 6 bases had no gene match. Germline V lookup: CDR1 LGHDT, CDR2 YNNKEL (reference sequence). The CDR3 sequence: CASSQAGRGFYEQYF. The CDR3 DNA reads as TGTGCCAGCAGCCAAGCGGGCAGGGGGTTCTACGAGCAGTACTTC.

The chain joins TRBV6-5 to TRBJ1-2; 9 bases fit TRBD1. Germline CDR1 is MNHEY and CDR2 is SVGAGI. This CDR3 comprises 12 residues. V lost 5 bases, J lost 6 bases, and 1 base stayed unmatched. The CDR3 is CASSRDRDGYTF. CDR3 nucleotides: TGTGCCAGCAGTCGGGACAGGGATGGCTACACCTTC.

V and J are TRBV4-1 and TRBJ1-1, with a possible D match to TRBD1 (5 bases). The CDR3 contains 16 residues. V lost 5 bases and J lost 4, with 20 bases in between. The germline V gene encodes CDR1 MGHRA and CDR2 YSYEKL. CDR3 nucleotides: TGCGCCAGCAGCACATCAGGGTGGGTTGGTGGCACTGAAGCTTTCTTT. It translates to CASSTSGWVGGTEAFF.

The CDR3 sequence: CASQTGIGYEQYF. CDR3 DNA sequence: TGTGCCAGCCAAACAGGGATCGGCTACGAGCAGTACTTC. V usage is TRBV6-5 and J usage is TRBJ2-7; possibly TRBD1 for D (6 bases). Germline-derived CDR1 and CDR2 are MNHEY and SVGAGI. The CDR3 is 13 residues long. V was clipped by 8 bases and J by 3 bases, with 14 bases between them.

In this sample, this clone turned up once. The chain is built from TRBV6-2 or TRBV6-3 and TRBJ2-1, with TRBD2 as a possible D gene (5 bases). There are 15 residues in the CDR3. The V gene lost 3 bases and the J gene lost 1 base, with 10 bases spanning the gap. The germline V gene has CDR1 MNHEY and CDR2 SVGEGT. Written as DNA, the CDR3 is TGTGCCAGCAGTTATGGACTGGTTTCCTACAATGAGCAGTTCTTC. Translated, it gives CASSYGLVSYNEQFF.

The chain joins TRBV7-9 to TRBJ2-3; 7 positions agree with TRBD2. V gave up 4 bases and J gave up 2 bases; unmatched junction bases: 6. In germline, CDR1 is SEHNR, CDR2 FQNEAQ (reference sequence). The CDR3 spans 15 residues. The CDR3 reads CASSSGRDYTDTQYF. Written as DNA, the CDR3 is TGTGCCAGCAGCTCAGGCCGGGACTACACAGATACGCAGTATTTT.

The V gene is TRBV5-4, the J gene TRBJ1-1; 7 nucleotides align to TRBD1. The germline CDR1 and CDR2 sequences are SGHNT and YYREEE (reference sequence). This CDR3 contains 16 residues. J gave up 9 bases and V 0 bases, and 14 bases lay outside the gene matches. CDR3 sequence: CASSLATFGRGDKAFF. The CDR3, as DNA: TGTGCCAGCAGCTTGGCTACCTTCGGCAGGGGGGATAAAGCTTTCTTT.

J is TRBJ2-3 and V is TRBV3-1 (or the pseudogene TRBV3-2); a possible D gene is TRBD2 (6 bases). The CDR3 is 16 amino acids. CDR1 and CDR2 (germline): LGHDT, YNNKEL (reference sequence). Trimming removed 2 bases from V and 1 base from J, with 13 bases in between. The CDR3 loop reads CASSQRGTSRTDTQYF. Here the CDR3 DNA reads TGTGCCAGCAGCCAACGAGGTACTAGCCGCACAGATACGCAGTATTTT.

This sequence joins TRBV10-1 and TRBJ2-6, with 8 bases aligning to TRBD2. V lost 8 bases, J lost 0 bases, and 12 bases stayed unmatched. The CDR3 length is 18 residues. Germline CDR1 reads WNHNN; CDR2 reads SYGVQD (reference sequence). Here the CDR3 reads CASLRASGYYSGANVLTF. The CDR3 DNA follows: TGCGCCAGCCTCAGGGCTAGCGGGTATTACTCTGGGGCCAACGTCCTGACTTTC.

The rearrangement joins TRBV29-1 to TRBJ2-4; TRBD2 aligns across 7 bases. This CDR3 comprises 11 residues. J gave up 8 bases and V 8 bases, and 6 bases lay outside the gene matches. Germline V CDR1 and CDR2: SQVTM, ANQGSEA. Written as DNA, the CDR3 is TGCAGCCTCAGGGAGGGCGACATTCAGTACTTC. This translates into CSLREGDIQYF.

At least ten counts were recorded for this clone. The V call is TRBV4-2, the J call TRBJ2-2; no clear D gene. The CDR3 is 14 residues long. The V end lost 1 base, the J end lost 4 bases, and 7 bases lay between the germline ends. Germline V CDR1 and CDR2: LGHNA, YNFKEQ. CDR3 coding DNA: TGTGCCAGCAGCCAAGGGAGCCCCACCGGGGAGCTGTTTTTT. Protein product: CASSQGSPTGELFF.

V gene TRBV9 combines with J gene TRBJ2-4, with unresolved D. V was shortened by 4 bases and J by 1 base, with 9 bases between the two germline ends. The CDR3 spans 14 residues. Looked up from germline, CDR1 is SGDLS and CDR2 is YYNGEE. CDR3 sequence: CASSPGSAKNIQYF. CDR3 DNA: TGTGCCAGCAGCCCCGGGTCGGCCAAAAACATTCAGTACTTC.

The chain carries TRBV18 and TRBJ1-3; no clear D gene. The CDR3 sequence is 12 residues long. Deletions cut 3 bases from V and 4 bases from J, with 4 bases between. Per germline, CDR1 KGHSH and CDR2 LQKENI. CDR3 in amino acids: CASSPTGNTIYF. The CDR3 DNA follows: TGTGCCAGCTCACCGACAGGAAACACCATATATTTT.

V usage is TRBV9 and J usage is TRBJ2-1; no firm D call. V was shortened by 2 bases and J by 7 bases, with 16 bases between the two germline ends. Germline-derived CDR1 and CDR2 are SGDLS and YYNGEE. CDR3 length: 15 residues. The CDR3 DNA is TGTGCCAGCAGCGTTCCGGCAGATGGAGATAATGAGCAGTTCTTC. This encodes CASSVPADGDNEQFF.

This clone was seen just once. V gene TRBV7-8 combines with J gene TRBJ2-7, with 7 bases matching TRBD2. The germline V gene has CDR1 SGHVS and CDR2 FQNEAQ. The CDR3 has 15 amino acids. Trimming at V came to 2 bases and at J to 2 bases, leaving 6 bases not matched to a gene. This chain's CDR3 is CASSLSRDYTYEQYF. CDR3 sequence (DNA): TGTGCCAGCAGCTTATCTAGGGACTATACCTACGAGCAGTACTTC. Combining the CDR3 with reference TRBV7-8 and TRBJ2-7 gives the whole variable domain GAGVSQSPRYKVAKRGQDVALRCDPISGHVSLFWYQQALGQGPEFLTYFQNEAQLDKSGLPSDRFFAERPEGSVSTLKIQRTQQEDSAVYLCASSLSRDYTYEQYFGPGTRLTVT.

The chain uses TRBV4-1 and TRBJ1-3, with 7 positions matching TRBD1. CDR1 is MGHRA and CDR2 is YSYEKL in the germline V gene. The CDR3 runs 15 residues. Trimming took 5 bases from V and 1 from J; bases not matched to a gene: 5. CDR3 DNA sequence: TGCGCCAGCAGCTACGACAGGGAGTCTGGAAACACCATATATTTT. Amino acids: CASSYDRESGNTIYF.

This chain links TRBV9 with TRBJ2-2, with 12 nucleotides matching TRBD2. Germline V gives CDR1 SGDLS, CDR2 YYNGEE. The CDR3 is 18 residues long. V was clipped by 8 bases and J by 8 bases; unmatched bases: 19. CDR3 nucleotide sequence: TGTGCCAGATTTGAGACCCGACTAGCGGGAGCCCTCACAGGGGAGCTGTTTTTT. Translation gives CARFETRLAGALTGELFF.

This clone was seen just once. CDR3 residues: CASSAQGETNEKLFF. CDR3 DNA sequence: TGTGCCAGCAGCGCCCAGGGGGAAACTAATGAAAAACTGTTTTTT. The chain combines TRBV9 with TRBJ1-4, with TRBD1 matching over 7 bases. From germline, CDR1 is SGDLS and CDR2 YYNGEE. The CDR3 consists of 15 residues. With 3 bases clipped from V and 1 base from J, the junction kept 3 bases outside the gene matches.

This clone was detected a few times. The CDR3 sequence is CASSEWWGENTEAFF. DNA of the CDR3: TGTGCCAGCAGTGAGTGGTGGGGCGAGAACACTGAAGCTTTCTTT. This rearrangement joins TRBV2 to TRBJ1-1; D possibly corresponds to TRBD1 (5 bases). CDR1 is SNHLY, CDR2 FYNNEI, per germline. Trimming pared 3 bases from V and 1 base from J, leaving 12 bases between. The CDR3 sequence is 15 residues long.

The chain employs TRBV27 and TRBJ2-4, with D unresolved. Looked up from germline, CDR1 is MNHEY and CDR2 is SMNVEV (reference sequence). V lost 6 bases and J 6 bases, leaving 12 bases between the germline ends. CDR3 length equals 13 residues. The CDR3 region has the DNA TGTGCCAGCAGCGGTGCGTCCGGAAACATTCAGTACTTC. This sequence encodes CASSGASGNIQYF.

The gene calls are TRBV5-1 and TRBJ1-5; tentatively, D is TRBD1 (5 bases). Trimming removed 4 bases at V and 7 bases at J, with 12 bases between. The germline V gene encodes CDR1 SGHRS and CDR2 YFSETQ. The CDR3 loop spans 13 amino acids. CDR3 loop: CASSPAGDQPQHF. The CDR3 nucleotides are TGCGCCAGCAGCCCGGCGGGGGACCAGCCCCAGCATTTT.

J is TRBJ1-6 and V is TRBV6-1; D unclear. Deletions cut 0 bases from V and 9 bases from J, with 9 bases between. The CDR3 has 14 amino acids. Germline CDR1 and CDR2: MNHNS and SASEGT. The CDR3 coding sequence is TGTGCCAGCAGTGAAGCTGATACGGGTTCACCCCTCCACTTT. Translated: CASSEADTGSPLHF.

The gene calls are TRBV6-1 and TRBJ1-2; a possible D gene is TRBD1 (5 bases). The CDR3 length is 14 residues. Germline CDR1 is MNHNS and CDR2 is SASEGT. Trimming took 1 base from V and 5 from J, leaving 11 bases between them. The CDR3 nucleotides read TGTGCCAGCAGTGAAGAAGGCTCAGGGTATGGCTACACCTTC. It codes for CASSEEGSGYGYTF.

A few counts support this clone. The genes are TRBV7-2 and TRBJ1-5; 8 bases agree with TRBD1. The CDR3 is 18 amino acids. Germline V gives CDR1 SGHTA, CDR2 FQGNSA. V lost 4 bases, J lost 2 bases, and 13 bases stayed unmatched. The CDR3 DNA reads TGTGCCAGCAGCTCATCCCCATTCAGGGGGCGCGGCAATCAGCCCCAGCATTTT. Protein product: CASSSSPFRGRGNQPQHF. Looking up the rest from reference TRBV7-2 and TRBJ1-5 gives the full variable domain: GAGVSQSPSNKVTEKGKDVELRCDPISGHTALYWYRQSLGQGLEFLIYFQGNSAPDKSGLPSDRFSAERTGGSVSTLTIQRTQQEDSAVYLCASSSSPFRGRGNQPQHFGDGTRLSIL.

The chain is built from TRBV30 and TRBJ2-7; D is perhaps TRBD2 (5 bases). The CDR3 loop spans 14 amino acids. V lost 1 base and J 4 bases, leaving 14 bases between the germline ends. Germline V gene sequence: CDR1 GTSNPN, CDR2 SVGIG (reference sequence). The CDR3 spells CAWSELTGKYEQYF. For the CDR3, the DNA is TGTGCCTGGAGTGAATTGACGGGAAAGTACGAGCAGTACTTC.